This note documents a single T cell receptor (beta chain) sequence. Its recognized antigen is unknown. Qualities for individual bases were not recorded, and no much larger clone is one base off. In the prospective study, participants were about 18 to 89 years old, resided in around 25 geographic areas of the United States, and were enrolled through a virtual design. Cohort assignment in the prospective study relied on participant-reported clinical history from a screening survey and a study questionnaire. For ImmuneRACE Cohort 3, a participant was defined as recovered based on two consecutive negative NP/OP PCR tests, clearance by a healthcare professional, or resolution of symptoms. In the prospective study, mobile phlebotomists collected whole blood, serum and a nasopharyngeal or oropharyngeal swab from each participant. Prospective study participants could optionally give additional blood draws and questionnaires over an approximately 2-month period. Prospective study blood samples were shipped either frozen or at room temperature before DNA extraction.

V and J are truncated by 3 bases and 7 bases respectively, leaving an intervening sequence of 9 bases. Its CDR3 holds 13 amino acids, cysteine through phenylalanine. Only the CDR3 region is kept as DNA, spanning 39 bases read in frame from base 1. The data originate from a study of blood T cell repertoires in COVID-19 (dated by TCRdb to the early 2020s). Study-wide context: Samples covering the acute and convalescent phases of COVID-19 were provided by collaborators in the United States, Italy and Spain. Where available, HLA class I and class II types were obtained from metadata supplied by the sample provider rather than from assay-based typing. The samples were drawn from two sources: the first 160 participants of the ongoing ImmuneRACE study, and fewer than 1,500 subjects contributed by 6 global collaborators. The dataset comprised deeply sampled blood TCRbeta repertoires from subjects exposed to, actively infected with, or recovered from COVID-19. The prospective study material was composed of cDNA or gDNA derived from T cells, B-cell-depleted T cells, or PBMCs. A freely available public database, intended as a resource for researchers studying the immune response to SARS-CoV-2, is where the repertoires were released. The sample metadata nearly always contained a de-identified subject ID, COVID-19 status, age in years and sex.

The paper's findings and limits, for the study overall: How much clinical and demographic metadata was included differed by source and by participant, and the metadata was provided uncurated.

TCRbeta CDR3 regions were amplified from genomic DNA using the immunoSEQ Assay, a bias-controlled multiplex PCR. Under the source paper's analysis protocol: Within the assay, amplification of reference gene primers was used to estimate how many nucleated cells each sample contained. To quantify the absolute abundance of each unique TCRbeta CDR3 rearrangement, sequence reads were collapsed and filtered. For each sample, productive Simpson clonality was calculated as the square root of Simpson's diversity index across productive rearrangements. TCRdb took this table from immuneACCESS and kept in-frame rearrangements with V and J called. Such tables lack part of the clones; where checked against another copy, unresolved V genes explain under half of the gap, and the rest is unexplained. That table supplies the V and J calls and clone size; D and trimming were determined from the DNA. For this sample there are more than 250,000 clones; approximately 89% appear just once. The ten largest clones take up approximately 2.4% of the sample.

The material sequenced was PBMCs or T cells enriched from blood (not recorded which). The TCR comes from a woman aged 18 to 35 who had recovered from COVID-19. The chain couples TRBV12-3 or TRBV12-4 to TRBJ2-2, with TRBD1 as a weak D call on 5 bases. The DNA is as follows: TGTGCCAGCAGTTTCAAGGGGATCGGGGAGCTGTTTTTT. Its protein reads: CASSFKGIGELFF.